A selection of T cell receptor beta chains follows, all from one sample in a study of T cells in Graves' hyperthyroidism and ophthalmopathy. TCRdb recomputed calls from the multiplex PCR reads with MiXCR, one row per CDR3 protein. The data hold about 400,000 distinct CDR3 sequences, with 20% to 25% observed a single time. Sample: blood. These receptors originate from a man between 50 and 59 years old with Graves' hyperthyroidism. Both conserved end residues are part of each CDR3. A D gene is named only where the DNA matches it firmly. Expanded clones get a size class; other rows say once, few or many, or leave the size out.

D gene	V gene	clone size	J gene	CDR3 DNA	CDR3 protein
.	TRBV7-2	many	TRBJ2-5	TGTGCCAGCAGCCAACCCCCGGGCGAGACCCAGTACTTC	CASSQPPGETQYF
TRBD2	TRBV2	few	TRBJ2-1	TGTGCCAGCAGTGAAGCGCCGAGCGGGAACAATGAGCAGTTCTTC	CASSEAPSGNNEQFF
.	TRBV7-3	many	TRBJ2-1	TGTGCCAGCAGCTCGGACCCGAGCTCCTACAATGAGCAGTTCTTC	CASSSDPSSYNEQFF
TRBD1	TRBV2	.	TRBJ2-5	TGTGCCAGCGCCGAGACAGGGGATAAAGAGACCCAGTACTTC	CASAETGDKETQYF
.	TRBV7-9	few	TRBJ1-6	TGTGCCAGCAGCCCGCCGGGACGACGGGATTCACCCCTCCACTTT	CASSPPGRRDSPLHF
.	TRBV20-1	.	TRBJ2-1	TGCAGTGCTAGAGGTCCGCCTAGCGTCGCTGGGGTGGATCAGCAGTTCTTC	CSARGPPSVAGVDQQFF
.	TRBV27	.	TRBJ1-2	TGTGCCAGCAGTTTCAACGCTAACTATGGCTACACCTTC	CASSFNANYGYTF
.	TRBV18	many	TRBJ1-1	TGTGCCAGCTCACCAATGGCGAACACTGAAGCTTTCTTT	CASSPMANTEAFF
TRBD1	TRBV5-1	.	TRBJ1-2	TGCGCCAGCAGCTGGACAGGGTATGGCTACACCTTC	CASSWTGYGYTF
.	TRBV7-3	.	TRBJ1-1	TGTGCCAGCAGCTTAGGGCGATCTGCTGAAGCTTTCTTT	CASSLGRSAEAFF
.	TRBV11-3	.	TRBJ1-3	TGTGCCAGCAGCTTAGGAGTAAACACCATATATTTT	CASSLGVNTIYF
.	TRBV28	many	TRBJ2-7	TGTGCCAGCAGTAGGGCAGGAGGATCCTACGAGCAGTACTTC	CASSRAGGSYEQYF
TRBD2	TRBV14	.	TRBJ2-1	TGTGCCAGCACTCCCGGCGGGAGGGGGGACCATGAGCAGTTCTTC	CASTPGGRGDHEQFF
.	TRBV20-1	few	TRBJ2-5	TGCAGTGCTAGGGGTTGGGGGCGGGGGGAGACCCAGTACTTC	CSARGWGRGETQYF
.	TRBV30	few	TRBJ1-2	TGTGCCTGGAGCAGACTGAGTTTCGGCTATGGCTACACCTTC	CAWSRLSFGYGYTF
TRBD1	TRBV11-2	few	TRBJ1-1	TGTGCCAGCAGCTCACGACAGGGGAACACTGAAGCTTTCTTT	CASSSRQGNTEAFF
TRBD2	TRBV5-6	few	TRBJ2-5	TGTGCCAGCACCTATGGACTAGCGGCGGAGACCCAGTACTTC	CASTYGLAAETQYF
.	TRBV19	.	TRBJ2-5	TGTGCCAGTAGTAAGGCAGCAGTGTCCATTCAAGAGACCCAGTACTTC	CASSKAAVSIQETQYF
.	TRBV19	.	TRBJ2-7	TGTGCCAGTAGTATTAGAGGGCCCTCCTACGAGCAGTACTTC	CASSIRGPSYEQYF
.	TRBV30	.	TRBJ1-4	TGTGCCTGGAGTTATGGCAGGGCTAATGAAAAACTGTTTTTT	CAWSYGRANEKLFF
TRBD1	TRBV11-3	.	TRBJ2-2	TGTGCCAGCAGCTTATGGACAGGGATGTTGTCCGGGGAGCTGTTTTTT	CASSLWTGMLSGELFF
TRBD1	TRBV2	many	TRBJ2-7	TGTGCCAGCAGTGATTATCTTGAGACAGGGGTTTATGAGCAGTACTTC	CASSDYLETGVYEQYF
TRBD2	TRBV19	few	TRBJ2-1	TGTGCCAGTAGTACGTCTAGCGGGAGGGCCCGTTTCAATGAGCAGTTCTTC	CASSTSSGRARFNEQFF
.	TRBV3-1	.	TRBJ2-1	TGTGCCAGCAGCGTAGTCTCCCGGGACTTGTTCGGTGAGCAGTTCTTC	CASSVVSRDLFGEQFF
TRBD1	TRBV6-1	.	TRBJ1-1	TGTGCCAGCAGTGAAAGGGGACAGACGGCTTTCTTT	CASSERGQTAFF
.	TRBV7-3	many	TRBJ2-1	TGTGCCAGCAGCCCCCAGGGCGGAAGCTCCTACAATGAGCAGTTCTTC	CASSPQGGSSYNEQFF
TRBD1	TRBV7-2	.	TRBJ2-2	TGTGCCAGCAGCTTTACAAATCAGGGGGCAACGAACACCGGGGAGCTGTTTTTT	CASSFTNQGATNTGELFF
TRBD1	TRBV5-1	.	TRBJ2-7	TGCGCCAGCAGCTTGGCCGTTGGACAGGCCACGCAGCAGTACTTC	CASSLAVGQATQQYF
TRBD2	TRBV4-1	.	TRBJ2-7	TGCGCCAGCAGCCAATTGGCTAGCGGGAGCGACGAGCAGTACTTC	CASSQLASGSDEQYF
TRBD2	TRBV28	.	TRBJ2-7	TGTGCCAGCAGCCTCCGCCCCCAGACCGGACTAGCGGTCTCCTACGAGCAGTACTTC	CASSLRPQTGLAVSYEQYF
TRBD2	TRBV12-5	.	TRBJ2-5	TGTGCTAGTACCGTTGGGCTAGCGGGAGGAGCCGAGACCCAGTACTTC	CASTVGLAGGAETQYF
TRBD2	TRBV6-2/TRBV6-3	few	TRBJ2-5	TGTGCCAGCCATTACAATAGCGGGTTCCCAGAGACCCAGTACTTC	CASHYNSGFPETQYF
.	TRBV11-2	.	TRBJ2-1	TGTGCCAGCAGCTTAGCGTGGACCGGGGATGAGCAGTTCTTC	CASSLAWTGDEQFF
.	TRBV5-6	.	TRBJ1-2	TGTGCCAGCAGCCCAGGGACGGCACGCTATGGCTACACCTTC	CASSPGTARYGYTF
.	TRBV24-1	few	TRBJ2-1	TGTGCCACCAGTGACGGACTATTCAATGAGCAGTTCTTC	CATSDGLFNEQFF
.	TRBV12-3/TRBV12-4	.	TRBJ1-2	TGTGCCAGCAGTTTACAGGATAACTATGGCTACACCTTC	CASSLQDNYGYTF
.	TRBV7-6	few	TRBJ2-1	TGCGCCAGCAGCGTTGACAAGCGGTATTACAATGAGCAGTTCTTC	CASSVDKRYYNEQFF
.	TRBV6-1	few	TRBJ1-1	TGTGCCAGCAGTAGGGTATGGAACACTGAAGCTTTCTTT	CASSRVWNTEAFF
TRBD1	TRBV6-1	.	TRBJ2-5	TGTGCCAGCAGTGCCCGACAGGGAGAGACCCAGTACTTC	CASSARQGETQYF
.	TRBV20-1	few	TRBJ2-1	TGCAGTGCACGGCGGGCAGGAAATGAGCAGTTCTTC	CSARRAGNEQFF
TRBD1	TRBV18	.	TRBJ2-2	TGTGCCAGCTCACTGAAACAGGGGACCGGGGAGCTGTTTTTT	CASSLKQGTGELFF
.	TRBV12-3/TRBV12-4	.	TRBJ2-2	TGTGCCAGCAGTCCGATTGACAAGAGAGCCGGGGAGCTGTTTTTT	CASSPIDKRAGELFF
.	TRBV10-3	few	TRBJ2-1	TGTGCCACCATGGGGATTAATGAGCAGTTCTTC	CATMGINEQFF
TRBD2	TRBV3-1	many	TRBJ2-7	TGTGCCAGCAGCCAAGGAGGACTAGGCTACGAGCAGTACTTC	CASSQGGLGYEQYF
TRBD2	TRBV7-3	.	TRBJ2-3	TGTGCCAGCAGTTTAACCCCTAGCGGGATCGAAGATACGCAGTATTTT	CASSLTPSGIEDTQYF
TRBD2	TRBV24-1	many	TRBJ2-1	TGTGCCACCGGTAGCGGGGCCTACAATGAGCAGTTCTTC	CATGSGAYNEQFF
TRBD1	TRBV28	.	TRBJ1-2	TGTGCCAGCAGGTGGACAGGGGGCTTCGATGGCTACACCTTC	CASRWTGGFDGYTF
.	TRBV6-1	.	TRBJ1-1	TGTGCCAGCAGTCGGGATGTGAACACTGAAGCTTTCTTT	CASSRDVNTEAFF
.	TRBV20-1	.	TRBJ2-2	TGCAGTGCTAGATTCATTACCGGGGAGCTGTTTTTT	CSARFITGELFF
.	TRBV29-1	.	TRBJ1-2	TGCAGCGTTGTTTTTAGACAGCCAAATGGCTACACCTTC	CSVVFRQPNGYTF
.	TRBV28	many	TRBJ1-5	TGTGCCAGCAGTTTACCCTCCCGGCCTGGGCAGCCCCAGCATTTT	CASSLPSRPGQPQHF
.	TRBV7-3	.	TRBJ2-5	TGTGCCAGCGCAAGGGAATACGGCGAGACCCAGTACTTC	CASAREYGETQYF
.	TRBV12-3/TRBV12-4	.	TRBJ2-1	TGTGCCAGCAGATCATATAGGACGGGATACAATGAGCAGTTCTTC	CASRSYRTGYNEQFF
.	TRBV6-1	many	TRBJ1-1	TGTGCCAGCAGTGAAAGTATTGGGGGGCCTGAAGCTTTCTTT	CASSESIGGPEAFF